A single sample is the source of the 14 T cell receptor beta chains below, sequenced in a study of blood T cell repertoires in COVID-19. Assay: immunoSEQ multiplex PCR; the TCRdb copy retains only in-frame clones and omits some. The sample has 150,000 to 200,000 clones; about 81% are singletons. Specimen: peripheral blood. Receptors were obtained from a man in his sixties with active or convalescent COVID-19.

This clone came up once. The rearrangement joins TRBV6-5 to TRBJ1-1; 9 bases fit TRBD1. V shed 4 bases and J 4 bases; nucleotides not matched to a gene: 7. Germline V gene data show CDR1 as MNHEY and CDR2 as SVGAGI. This CDR3 is built from 15 residues. CDR3 DNA: TGTGCCAGCAGTTCAAACAGGGGGCTAGGCACTGAAGCTTTCTTT. Protein product: CASSSNRGLGTEAFF.

This clone was counted ten times or more. The V and J genes are TRBV11-2 and TRBJ2-3; a possible D gene is TRBD2 (7 bases). This CDR3 has 16 amino acids. Trimming cost V 5 bases and J 4 bases, with 19 bases left between them. Germline V CDR1 and CDR2: SGHAT, FQNNGV. The CDR3 is CASSPAGGGTSDTQYF. DNA for the CDR3: TGTGCCAGCAGCCCAGCCGGCGGGGGCACCTCAGATACGCAGTATTTT.

The chain recombines TRBV11-3 with TRBJ2-1, with 12 bases that match TRBD2. J was trimmed by 7 bases and V by 4 bases; bases with no gene match: 2. This CDR3 has 14 amino acids. Germline V lookup: CDR1 SGHNT, CDR2 YENEEA. The CDR3, as DNA: TGTGCCAGCAGCTCCCTAGCGGGGGGGAATGAGCAGTTCTTC. It encodes CASSSLAGGNEQFF.

This clone was counted a single time. Other DNA sequences within the sample encode an identical CDR3. The V gene is TRBV5-1, the J gene TRBJ2-1, with TRBD2 matching over 8 bases. There are 17 residues in the CDR3. Trimming removed 4 bases from V and 0 bases from J; junction bases left unmatched: 9. Germline values: CDR1 SGHRS, CDR2 YFSETQ. For the CDR3, the DNA is TGCGCCAGCAGCCCCCGGGTAGCGGGAAGCTCCTACAATGAGCAGTTCTTC. Translated: CASSPRVAGSSYNEQFF.

CDR3 residues: CASSFGGRRGETQYF. CDR3 DNA: TGTGCCAGCAGCTTCGGCGGGAGGAGAGGGGAGACCCAGTACTTC. This sequence joins TRBV7-2 and TRBJ2-5; 8 bases align to TRBD2. V dropped 3 bases and J dropped 5; count of bases not matched to a gene: 8. Germline V gives CDR1 SGHTA, CDR2 FQGNSA. The CDR3 spans 15 residues.

The CDR3 DNA reads TGTGCCAGCAGCTTGAACAGGGGGCTGACTGAAGCTTTCTTT. It encodes CASSLNRGLTEAFF. The chain couples TRBV5-4 to TRBJ1-1; TRBD1 matches at 9 bases. V lost 1 base to trimming and J lost 5 bases; unmatched junction nucleotides: 3. This CDR3 region has 14 residues. CDR1 is SGHNT, CDR2 YYREEE, per germline (reference sequence).

The V call is TRBV18, the J call TRBJ2-5, with 10 bases fitting TRBD1. CDR1 and CDR2 from the germline V gene are KGHSH and LQKENI. This CDR3 contains 15 residues. V lost 5 bases to trimming and J lost 4 bases; unmatched junction nucleotides: 7. The CDR3 DNA reads TGTGCCAGCTCAACCCGGGACAGGGGAGGAGAGACCCAGTACTTC. Encoded protein: CASSTRDRGGETQYF. Full variable domain (rest looked up from reference TRBV18 and TRBJ2-5): NAGVMQNPRHLVRRRGQEARLRCSPMKGHSHVYWYRQLPEEGLKFMVYLQKENIIDESGMPKERFSAEFPKEGPSILRIQQVVRGDSAAYFCASSTRDRGGETQYFGPGTRLLVL.

The chain employs TRBV10-3 and TRBJ1-5; maybe TRBD1 (6 bases). Between the trimmed V and J ends, which lost 0 bases and 1 base, there was a span of 13 bases. The CDR3 runs 17 residues. Germline CDR1 ENHRY, CDR2 SYGVKD. The CDR3 sequence is CAISESEGGRSNQPQHF. For the CDR3, the DNA is TGTGCCATCAGTGAGTCAGAGGGGGGGAGGAGCAATCAGCCCCAGCATTTT.

Comment on this clone: The junction does not match germline at one end; this may be a read error. The CDR3 nucleotides read TGTGCCAGCAGATTGGGACTAGCGAAGGAAGAGACCCAGTACTTC. Protein: CASRLGLAKEETQYF. This chain connects TRBV5-4 to TRBJ2-5; the match to TRBD2 covers 10 bases. Per germline, CDR1 SGHNT and CDR2 YYREEE (reference sequence). The CDR3 consists of 15 residues.

The rearrangement joins TRBV7-9 to TRBJ1-5; TRBD1 agrees at 7 bases. Germline assignment: CDR1 SEHNR and CDR2 FQNEAQ (reference sequence). CDR3 length: 14 amino acids. With 5 bases clipped from V and 6 bases from J, the junction kept 7 bases outside the gene matches. CDR3 nucleotides: TGTGCCAGCAGCCAAGGGGGCGCGGGTCAGCCCCAGCATTTT. Encoded protein: CASSQGGAGQPQHF.

The chain has TRBV5-1 and TRBJ2-2, with D possibly TRBD2 on 5 matching bases. V shed 0 bases and J shed 0 bases, with 9 bases lying between them. Germline CDR1 reads SGHRS; CDR2 reads YFSETQ. The CDR3 loop spans 16 amino acids. The CDR3 DNA sequence: TGCGCCAGCAGCTTGGATCCAGCGGCGAACACCGGGGAGCTGTTTTTT. As protein: CASSLDPAANTGELFF.

The rearrangement links TRBV19 to TRBJ1-1, with 7 positions matching TRBD1. CDR1 and CDR2 from the germline V gene are LNHDA and SQIVND (reference sequence). With 5 bases clipped from V and 1 base from J, the junction kept 10 bases outside the gene matches. The CDR3 extends over 16 amino acids. CDR3 in DNA: TGTGCCAGTAGTCCCTACCCCGGACAGGCGAACACTGAAGCTTTCTTT. Translation: CASSPYPGQANTEAFF.

The genes are TRBV6-5 and TRBJ1-1; the D is unclear. Deletions cut 4 bases from V and 4 bases from J, with 10 bases between. CDR1 and CDR2 (germline): MNHEY, SVGAGI. The CDR3 contains 13 residues. CDR3 coding DNA: TGTGCCAGCAGTTCTGGAGGGAGCACTGAAGCTTTCTTT. It translates to CASSSGGSTEAFF.

The chain couples TRBV24-1 to TRBJ1-2; no reliable D call. This CDR3 region has 17 residues. V was cut by 4 bases and J by 4 bases, with 21 bases left in between. Germline V gives CDR1 KGHDR, CDR2 SFDVKD. This CDR3 is CATSDSRITALTYGYTF. DNA of the CDR3: TGTGCCACCAGTGACTCCCGGATTACAGCACTTACCTATGGCTACACCTTC.